Listed below are T cell receptor beta chains from one sample, sequenced in a study of blood T cells in healthy people across ages. TCRdb fed the 5' RACE reads into MiXCR, producing one record per CDR3 protein. Here the sample spans about 780,000 distinct CDR3 sequences, about half being singletons. The sequencing sample was made of blood. The receptors stem from an elderly man in good health. The CDR3 runs from the conserved cysteine through the conserved F or W. D genes are given only for firm matches. Only some rows state a clone size, as once, few, many or a class for expanded clones.

clone size | J gene | V gene | D gene | CDR3 DNA | CDR3 protein
. | TRBJ2-2 | TRBV4-2 | . | TGTGCCAGCAGCCAAGAACAAGGGTACACCGGGGAGCTGTTTTTT | CASSQEQGYTGELFF
once | TRBJ2-1 | TRBV20-1 | TRBD2 | TGCAGTGTTAGAGGTACTAGCGGTTCCTACAATGAGCAGTTCTTC | CSVRGTSGSYNEQFF
. | TRBJ2-6 | TRBV11-2 | . | TGTGCCAGCAGTTTCGGACTTATGGGCGGGGCCAACGTCCTGACTTTC | CASSFGLMGGANVLTF
few | TRBJ2-6 | TRBV25-1 | . | TGTGCCAGCAGCGAGGCTGGGGCCAACGTCCTGACTTTC | CASSEAGANVLTF
. | TRBJ2-3 | TRBV20-1 | . | TGCAGTGCTAGAGAAAGAGGGCATATCACAGATACGCAGTATTTT | CSARERGHITDTQYF
. | TRBJ2-3 | TRBV28 | TRBD2 | TGTGCCAGCAGTTTTAGTAGCGGGAGTGGTCAGGATACGCAGTATTTT | CASSFSSGSGQDTQYF
. | TRBJ2-3 | TRBV5-6 | . | TGTGCCAGCAGCCGAGGACTACAGGGAGCGAGCGCAGATACGCAGTATTTT | CASSRGLQGASADTQYF
. | TRBJ2-3 | TRBV29-1 | TRBD2 | TGCAGCGTTGAGCCGGCGGGAGGGGGCACAGATACGCAGTATTTT | CSVEPAGGGTDTQYF
few | TRBJ2-7 | TRBV7-2 | . | TGTGCCAGCAGCTTAAAGGGGTCCTACGAGCAGTACTTC | CASSLKGSYEQYF
. | TRBJ2-5 | TRBV5-5 | TRBD1 | TGTGCCAGCAGCTTTGAGACAGGGTTCCAAGAGACCCAGTACTTC | CASSFETGFQETQYF
few | TRBJ2-1 | TRBV28 | TRBD1 | TGTGCCAGCAAACTGACAGGGACATTCGATGAGCAGTTCTTC | CASKLTGTFDEQFF
few | TRBJ2-7 | TRBV29-1 | TRBD2 | TGCAGCGTTGACGGACTAGCGGGAGGCTACGAGCAGTACTTC | CSVDGLAGGYEQYF
few | TRBJ1-6 | TRBV27 | TRBD1 | TGTGCCAGCAGTCCGAGGACAGGACAGTCACCCCTCCACTTT | CASSPRTGQSPLHF
. | TRBJ1-2 | TRBV27 | . | TGTGCCAGCAGTTTATTCCGGGACGGCTATGGCTACACCTTC | CASSLFRDGYGYTF
. | TRBJ2-3 | TRBV30 | . | TGTGCCTGGAACAAGAGGAGGGGAGGCACAGATACGCAGTATTTT | CAWNKRRGGTDTQYF
. | TRBJ2-1 | TRBV20-1 | . | TGCAGTGCTATCGGGCTAGCACGATTTTACAATGAGCAGTTCTTC | CSAIGLARFYNEQFF
few | TRBJ2-7 | TRBV12-3/TRBV12-4 | TRBD2 | TGTGCCAGCAGCCCACTAGCGGGTGGAGAGCAGTACTTC | CASSPLAGGEQYF
. | TRBJ1-4 | TRBV12-3/TRBV12-4 | TRBD1 | TGTGCCAGCAGTTCGGGACAGGGACCCAGGAAACTGTTTTTT | CASSSGQGPRKLFF
. | TRBJ2-7 | TRBV2 | TRBD1 | TGTGCCGGCCGACAGGGGGATGTCTACGAGCAGTACTTC | CAGRQGDVYEQYF
few | TRBJ2-7 | TRBV5-1 | . | TGCGCCAGCAGCTTTCAAGGACGGGCCTACGAGCAGTACTTC | CASSFQGRAYEQYF
. | TRBJ2-3 | TRBV29-1 | . | TGCAGCGTCGTCCCTAAAACAGGGACAGATACGCAGTATTTT | CSVVPKTGTDTQYF
few | TRBJ2-1 | TRBV20-1 | . | TGCAGTGCTATCGGCAATGAGCAGTTCTTC | CSAIGNEQFF
few | TRBJ2-1 | TRBV27 | TRBD2 | TGTGCCAGCAGTCCTAGACTAGCGGGGAAGTACAATGAGCAGTTCTTC | CASSPRLAGKYNEQFF
few | TRBJ2-1 | TRBV30 | TRBD2 | TGTGCCTGGAGTGACCTGCTAGCGGGCCCTTTTGCCGATGACGGTGAGCAGTTCTTC | CAWSDLLAGPFADDGEQFF
many | TRBJ2-6 | TRBV6-5 | . | TGTGCCAGCAGTGCCGCTGGGGCCAACGTCCTGACTTTC | CASSAAGANVLTF
. | TRBJ2-7 | TRBV7-2 | . | TGTGCCAGCAGCTCGGAACCTTACGAGCAGTACTTC | CASSSEPYEQYF
many | TRBJ2-1 | TRBV7-3 | TRBD1 | TGTGCCAGCAGCTTGAGACAGGGGAACTACAATGAGCAGTTCTTC | CASSLRQGNYNEQFF
. | TRBJ1-5 | TRBV9 | . | TGTGCCAGCAGCGTAGACGGGAATAGCAATCAGCCCCAGCATTTT | CASSVDGNSNQPQHF
few | TRBJ1-1 | TRBV7-2 | . | TGTGCCAGCAGCTTAGCGTGGCGGGACACTGAAGCTTTCTTT | CASSLAWRDTEAFF
. | TRBJ1-5 | TRBV21-1 | . | TGTGCCAGCAGCAAAGATCACTTTGCTTATAGCAATCAGCCCCAGCATTTT | CASSKDHFAYSNQPQHF
few | TRBJ1-1 | TRBV9 | . | TGTGCCAGCAGCCAGCGACCGCTTGAAGAAGCTTTCTTT | CASSQRPLEEAFF
many | TRBJ2-1 | TRBV20-1 | . | TGCAGTGCTCACGGGGGTCACTCCTACAATGAGCAGTTCTTC | CSAHGGHSYNEQFF
. | TRBJ2-4 | TRBV9 | TRBD1 | TGTGCCAGCAGCCCACAGGGGGGAACGGGTAATGAGCAGTACTTC | CASSPQGGTGNEQYF
few | TRBJ1-3 | TRBV18 | . | TGTGCCAGCTCGAGGAGCTCTGGAAACACCATATATTTT | CASSRSSGNTIYF
. | TRBJ1-6 | TRBV4-1 | . | TGCGCCAGCAGCCAAGGGCTAGGTAATTCACCCCTCCACTTT | CASSQGLGNSPLHF
few | TRBJ2-3 | TRBV7-2 | . | TGTGCCAGCAGCTTAAAAGCCACAGATACGCAGTATTTT | CASSLKATDTQYF
. | TRBJ2-1 | TRBV25-1 | . | TGTGCCAGCAGTGGGTTCAAAGGGGGGTACAATGAGCAGTTCTTC | CASSGFKGGYNEQFF
few | TRBJ2-3 | TRBV7-9 | . | TGTGCCAGCAGTTCCAAGGATCTGGGCACAGATACGCAGTATTTT | CASSSKDLGTDTQYF
. | TRBJ2-7 | TRBV29-1 | . | TGCAGCGTTGAAGGAGGGAATGGCTACGAGCAGTACTTC | CSVEGGNGYEQYF
. | TRBJ2-7 | TRBV9 | . | TGTGCCAGCAGCGTCTCCGGGAAACCCTACGAGCAGTACTTC | CASSVSGKPYEQYF
few | TRBJ2-1 | TRBV20-1 | . | TGCAGTGCTAGAAACCCCGGGGCTAGCCCCAATGAGCAGTTCTTC | CSARNPGASPNEQFF
. | TRBJ2-5 | TRBV6-2/TRBV6-3 | . | TGTGCCAGCAGTTACGACCGGCAAGAGACCCAGTACTTC | CASSYDRQETQYF
few | TRBJ2-1 | TRBV5-1 | . | TGCGCCAGCAGCTTGGCTGGGCAGGACTACAATGAGCAGTTCTTC | CASSLAGQDYNEQFF
. | TRBJ2-7 | TRBV20-1 | . | TGCAGTGCTGGCGGACTTACCTACAATGAGCAGTACTTC | CSAGGLTYNEQYF
many | TRBJ1-4 | TRBV25-1 | . | TGTGCCAGCAGTGAATTCAGAGGGAGGGTCAATGAAAAACTGTTTTTT | CASSEFRGRVNEKLFF
. | TRBJ2-1 | TRBV7-9 | . | TGTGCCAGCAGCCCAACGGGACGGGCAGGTGGGGATGAGCAGTTCTTC | CASSPTGRAGGDEQFF
. | TRBJ2-1 | TRBV29-1 | TRBD2 | TGCAGCGCCCTGGTGGGTTGGACTAGCGGAGACTACAATGAGCAGTTCTTC | CSALVGWTSGDYNEQFF
few | TRBJ1-1 | TRBV2 | . | TGTGCCAGCAGTGAGGGCGGACGGCAGAACACTGAAGCTTTCTTT | CASSEGGRQNTEAFF
. | TRBJ1-2 | TRBV28 | . | TGTGCCAGCAGACCGGGGGGGACGAAGGGCTACACCTTC | CASRPGGTKGYTF
. | TRBJ2-3 | TRBV6-2/TRBV6-3 | . | TGTGCCAGCAGTTACTCGTTATTGACAGACGCTCGGCCAGATACGCAGTATTTT | CASSYSLLTDARPDTQYF
. | TRBJ1-2 | TRBV4-2 | . | TGTGCCAGCAGCCAAGACCAGGGGAACAACTATGGCTACACCTTC | CASSQDQGNNYGYTF